This T cell receptor (beta chain) was documented in a study of T cells expressing NK-cell markers. About the study: Sequencing covered eight donors, seven HCMV-seropositive and one seronegative. Findings of the study overall: Dominant NKG2C+ clonotypes in roughly 6 donors made up roughly 1.0-7.0% of CD8+ T cells. Several donors' CD3+CD56-NKG2C+ cells were dominated by the same clonotypes.

The CDR3 loop spans 15 amino acids. Per germline, CDR1 DFQATT and CDR2 SNEGSKA (reference sequence). For this clonotype: Its matching antigen is unknown.

With UMIs, 5'RACE template switching was used to make TCR beta cDNA. Each CDR3 protein gets one entry in TCRdb, which reprocessed the 5' RACE reads and gives no DNA. The table for this sample gives 150,000 to 170,000 distinct CDR3 sequences. Sequencing was done on a sample of blood T cells: a sorted CD56 or NKG2C T cell subset, CD4+ or CD8+ T cells, or bulk PBMC T cells (not recorded which). The TCR originated in a woman in her 50s in good health. The gene calls are TRBV20-1 and TRBJ2-3; TCRdb returns TRBD2, unconfirmable since there is no DNA. The CDR3: CSARRGLADTDTQYF.